The 8 T cell receptor beta chains below come from one sample, sequenced in a study of cytomegalovirus exposure and HLA in healthy donors. The PCR ran on 60 Vbeta and 13 Jbeta primers. Libraries were prepared by immunoSEQ multiplex PCR; TCRdb keeps only in-frame clonotypes and omits some of them. The table has about 83,000 clones, roughly 79% seen once. Input material: PBMCs. Source of these receptors: a man in his late teens or twenties in good health and CMV-seropositive.

The V and J genes are TRBV12-2 and TRBJ1-1; the tabulated D call, TRBD1, remains unverified against the DNA. TRBV12-2 is flagged as a pseudogene. The CDR3 spans 12 residues. The CDR3 protein is CASRFGQGVAFF. In DNA form, the CDR3 reads TGTGCAAGTCGTTTCGGTCAGGGGGTGGCTTTCTTT.

This rearrangement joins TRBV7-6 to TRBJ2-1, with 9 bases that match TRBD2. Germline-derived CDR1 and CDR2 are SGHVS and FNYEAQ. The CDR3 is 18 residues long. The V segment lost 2 bases and the J segment 4 bases; nucleotides outside the gene matches: 12. CDR3 sequence reads: CASSLKNMGTSYYNEQFF. CDR3 nucleotide sequence: TGTGCCAGCAGCTTAAAGAATATGGGGACTAGCTATTACAATGAGCAGTTCTTC.

This chain uses TRBV7-3 with TRBJ2-5; TRBD2 might be the D (5 bases). This CDR3 comprises 15 residues. Looked up from germline, CDR1 is SGHTA and CDR2 is FQGTGA. Deletions cut 5 bases from V and 3 bases from J, with 16 bases between. CDR3 sequence reads: CASSRNLGLEETQYF. For the CDR3, the DNA is TGTGCCAGCAGCCGAAACTTAGGACTTGAAGAGACCCAGTACTTC.

The chain combines TRBV29-1 with TRBJ2-5; no firm D call. V was trimmed by 4 bases and J by 1 base, leaving 7 bases between them. The germline CDR1 and CDR2 sequences are SQVTM and ANQGSEA. The CDR3 spans 12 residues. CDR3 protein: CSVALSQETQYF. The CDR3 DNA reads TGCAGCGTTGCACTGTCCCAAGAGACCCAGTACTTC.

The chain couples TRBV6-1 to TRBJ1-1; 8 bases align to TRBD1. This CDR3 comprises 15 residues. Trimming took 4 bases from V and 4 from J; bases not matched to a gene: 8. CDR1 and CDR2 from the germline V gene are MNHNS and SASEGT. The CDR3: CASSGGTGGLTEAFF. DNA for the CDR3: TGTGCCAGCAGTGGGGGGACAGGAGGCCTCACTGAAGCTTTCTTT.

This clone was detected once. The chain employs TRBV28 and TRBJ2-3, with 10 bases fitting TRBD2. The CDR3 is 17 amino acids. CDR1 and CDR2 (germline): MDHEN, SYDVKM. J was trimmed by 6 bases and V by 3 bases; bases with no gene match: 12. CDR3 loop: CASSFFLIAGGSDTQYF. In DNA form, the CDR3 reads TGTGCCAGCAGTTTTTTCCTTATAGCGGGGGGAAGCGATACGCAGTATTTT.

This chain uses TRBV6-5 with TRBJ1-5, with 8 bases fitting TRBD1. CDR1 and CDR2 from the germline V gene are MNHEY and SVGAGI. This CDR3 has 14 amino acids. V trimming: 6 bases; J trimming: 1 base; junction bases outside the gene matches: 2. The CDR3 region has the DNA TGTGCCAGCAGGCAGGGGGCCAGCAATCAGCCCCAGCATTTT. It yields the protein CASRQGASNQPQHF.

This chain's CDR3 is CASSLGPGLAAYEQYF. In DNA form, the CDR3 reads TGCGCCAGCAGCCTGGGTCCGGGACTAGCGGCCTACGAGCAGTACTTC. The V call is TRBV4-1, the J call TRBJ2-7; 11 bases are a match to TRBD2. Germline V gives CDR1 MGHRA, CDR2 YSYEKL. The CDR3 spans 16 residues. Trimming cost V 4 bases and J 2 bases; bases outside gene matches: 7.